The 9 T cell receptor beta chains below were found in one sample sequenced in a study of blood T cells in healthy people across ages. PCR was performed a second time for about 7 to 12 cycles using a sample-barcoded 5' primer and a J-beta primer mix. TCRdb passed the 5' RACE reads through MiXCR, listing each CDR3 protein once. This table holds roughly 1.5 million distinct CDR3 sequences, 35% to 45% found once. Sample: blood. The receptors were gathered from a woman younger than 30 in good health.

V gene TRBV10-3 combines with J gene TRBJ1-5; D gene uncertain. The CDR3 consists of 13 residues. The ends were cut back, 3 bases at V and 2 bases at J, with 5 bases in the middle. Looked up from germline, CDR1 is ENHRY and CDR2 is SYGVKD. The CDR3 DNA is TGTGCCATCAGTGACCACCGCAATCAGCCCCAGCATTTT. This encodes CAISDHRNQPQHF.

In this sample, this clonotype turned up many times. The rearrangement links TRBV12-3 or TRBV12-4 to TRBJ1-1, with a possible D match to TRBD1 (5 bases). V was trimmed by 5 bases and J by 7 bases, leaving 11 bases between them. The CDR3 covers 12 residues. As DNA, the CDR3 is TGTGCCAGCAGTGGATACGGGGGTGAAGCTTTCTTT. It translates to CASSGYGGEAFF.

This sequence joins TRBV20-1 and TRBJ2-4; TRBD1 matches 9 bases. The V and J ends lost 2 bases and 2 bases, in that order; junction bases with no gene match: 7. The CDR3 is 16 amino acids. Germline values: CDR1 DFQATT, CDR2 SNEGSKA (reference sequence). The CDR3 DNA reads as TGCAGTGCTAGATGGACAGGGGCGTCCTCCAAAAACATTCAGTACTTC. This translates into CSARWTGASSKNIQYF.

The J gene is TRBJ2-5, the V gene TRBV20-1; the match to TRBD1 covers 9 bases. This CDR3 has 13 amino acids. The V gene end was trimmed by 6 bases and the J gene end by 5 bases; junction bases not matched to a gene: 7. Germline CDR1 DFQATT, CDR2 SNEGSKA (reference sequence). In DNA, the CDR3 is TGCAGTGCAGAAGGGACAGGGTGGGAGACCCAGTACTTC. Its translation: CSAEGTGWETQYF.

This clonotype was found a few times. The chain recombines TRBV4-3 with TRBJ1-6; D is undetermined. CDR1 is LGHNA and CDR2 is YSLEER in the germline V gene. With 1 base removed from V and 8 bases from J, the gap between germline ends came to 12 bases. The CDR3 has 15 residues. CDR3 sequence: CASSQGVWQDSPLHF. The CDR3 region has the DNA TGCGCCAGCAGCCAAGGGGTTTGGCAGGATTCACCCCTCCACTTT.

This clonotype showed up many times. Sequence at one end of the junction differs from germline and may be a read error. V and J are TRBV5-6 and TRBJ2-7; perhaps TRBD2 as D (5 bases). CDR1 is SGHDT, CDR2 YYEEEE, per germline. The CDR3 extends over 12 amino acids. CDR3 DNA sequence: TGCGCCAGCAGCCTACTAGGAGGCGAGCAGTACTTC. It encodes CASSLLGGEQYF.

This clonotype occurred a few times. The V call is TRBV12-3 or TRBV12-4, the J call TRBJ2-5, with 10 bases fitting TRBD1. V lost 5 bases, J lost 4 bases, and 7 bases stayed unmatched. The CDR3 runs 15 residues. The CDR3 is CASSPLTGGVETQYF. The CDR3 DNA follows: TGTGCCAGCAGTCCACTGACAGGGGGCGTAGAGACCCAGTACTTC.

This clonotype occurred many times. The genes are TRBV27 and TRBJ2-2; maybe TRBD2 (5 bases). The V end was cut by 3 bases, the J end by 3 bases, with 20 bases between. This CDR3 comprises 18 residues. Germline CDR1 and CDR2: MNHEY and SMNVEV (reference sequence). The CDR3 nucleotides read TGTGCCAGCAGTTTGCGCCGCGGAGGAGAATTCTACACCGGGGAGCTGTTTTTT. This gives the protein CASSLRRGGEFYTGELFF.

This clonotype was seen only once. This chain uses TRBV6-2 or TRBV6-3 with TRBJ2-1; 8 nucleotides match TRBD2. V dropped 4 bases and J dropped 4; count of bases not matched to a gene: 9. This CDR3 is 16 amino acids long. Germline-derived CDR1 and CDR2 are MNHEY and SVGEGT. CDR3 nucleotides: TGTGCCAGCAGTTTCCTAGCGGGCTTTCAATACAATGAGCAGTTCTTC. Its protein product is CASSFLAGFQYNEQFF.